This T cell receptor (beta chain) was obtained from a study of beta chain features in type 1 diabetes. Study in general: What patients shared with healthy donors was a similar profile of age, gender and cell yields.

Germline V gives CDR1 GTSNPN, CDR2 SVGIG (reference sequence). CDR3 length: 14 amino acids. Between the trimmed V and J ends, which lost 4 bases and 4 bases, there was a span of 16 bases. Reverse transcription of all isolated RNA meant that expressed TCRB transcripts were sequenced. The method was immunoSEQ multiplex PCR; TCRdb's version includes in-frame clones alone and lacks a portion of them. The sample has 450,000 to 600,000 clones, roughly 30% seen once; the top ten hold 0.05% to 0.065%. Study findings and constraints: Naive, central memory and regulatory TCRB repertoires appeared more similar among patients than healthy donors. Researchers report that Type 1 diabetes patients had moderately but significantly shorter TCRB CDR3s across all four CD4+ subsets.

As concerns this clone: Its cognate antigen is unknown.

The chain combines TRBV30 with TRBJ1-2; D not resolved. The sample taken for sequencing was naive CD4+ T cells from blood. The sequence derives from a man younger than 35 in good health. For the CDR3, the DNA is TGTGCCTGGATAAAGGGCAGAGGACTCTATGGCTACACCTTC. It codes for CAWIKGRGLYGYTF. Complete variable domain (other parts from reference TRBV30 and TRBJ1-2): SQTIHQWPATLVQPVGSPLSLECTVEGTSNPNLYWYRQAAGRGLQLLFYSVGIGQISSEVPQNLSASRPQDRQFILSSKKLLLSDSGFYLCAWIKGRGLYGYTFGSGTRLTVV.